A single sample gave rise to the 25 T cell receptor beta chains below, sequenced in a study of Ad26.COV2.S vaccination and SARS-CoV-2 variants. Indicated treatment: 19 received Ad26.COV2.S at low or high dose, single or two shots; 5 received placebo; per-sample allocation not given. Sampling was done on day 63 after the first vaccine or placebo injection. Measured with immunoSEQ multiplex PCR; TCRdb has only the in-frame clones, and not every one. The sample has roughly 450,000 clones; approximately 92% are singletons. The sample here was peripheral blood, taken in a trial of Ad26.COV2.S vaccine versus placebo. These receptors all stem from a person between 18 and 60 years old who received the Ad26.COV2.S COVID-19 vaccine or a placebo.

V usage is TRBV28 and J usage is TRBJ1-4, with TRBD1 as a possible D gene (5 bases). There are 14 residues in the CDR3. CDR1 MDHEN and CDR2 SYDVKM come from the germline V gene. V was cut by 2 bases and J by 3 bases, with 7 bases left in between. Here the CDR3 DNA reads TGTGCCAGCAGTTTAGGGGGACCTAATGAAAAACTGTTTTTT. This sequence encodes CASSLGGPNEKLFF. The full variable domain, with the rest looked up from reference TRBV28 and TRBJ1-4, is DVKVTQSSRYLVKRTGEKVFLECVQDMDHENMFWYRQDPGLGLRLIYFSYDVKMKEKGDIPEGYSVSREKKERFSLILESASTNQTSMYLCASSLGGPNEKLFFGSGTQLSVL.

On this clone: A read error may account for a junction end that differs from germline. V gene TRBV6-5 combines with J gene TRBJ1-1, with a tentative D call TRBD1 (5 bases). Germline values: CDR1 MNHEY, CDR2 SVGAGI. There are 13 residues in the CDR3. This chain's CDR3 is CASSYLGHTEAFF. In DNA form, the CDR3 reads TGTGCCAGCAGCTACTTGGGGCACACTGAAGCTTTCTTT.

The chain carries TRBV4-3 and TRBJ2-1; 8 nucleotides align to TRBD2. Looked up from germline, CDR1 is LGHNA and CDR2 is YSLEER. The J segment lost 4 bases and the V segment lost 0 bases, leaving 5 bases of the junction unmatched. The CDR3 consists of 16 residues. In DNA, the CDR3 is TGCGCCAGCAGCCAAGATGGTAGCGGGGTATACAATGAGCAGTTCTTC. Translating it yields CASSQDGSGVYNEQFF.

The gene calls are TRBV5-1 and TRBJ2-7; TRBD2 agrees at 8 bases. Germline loops: CDR1 SGHRS, CDR2 YFSETQ. There are 15 residues in the CDR3. V lost 2 bases, J lost 0 bases, and 4 bases stayed unmatched. The DNA for the CDR3 is TGCGCCAGCAGCTTAGTTAGCGGGATCTCCTACGAGCAGTACTTC. It codes for CASSLVSGISYEQYF.

The chain carries TRBV7-2 and TRBJ2-6; 7 bases map to TRBD2. Trimming removed 5 bases from V and 1 base from J; junction bases left unmatched: 11. The CDR3 is 18 amino acids. Germline lookup yields CDR1 SGHTA and CDR2 FQGNSA. The CDR3 here is CASSNRHLGGSGANVLTF. The CDR3, as DNA: TGTGCCAGCAGCAACCGGCACCTGGGGGGGTCTGGGGCCAACGTCCTGACTTTC.

This sequence joins TRBV19 and TRBJ1-4; 8 bases are a match to TRBD1. The CDR3 totals 15 residues. Unmatched junction bases numbered 5, after V lost 1 base and J lost 7 bases. From germline, CDR1 is LNHDA and CDR2 SQIVND (reference sequence). CDR3 loop: CASSIGQGRGEKLFF. DNA of the CDR3: TGTGCCAGTAGTATAGGACAGGGGAGGGGTGAAAAACTGTTTTTT.

In DNA form, the CDR3 reads TGTGCCAGCAGTTTGACCAGTCCCTACGAGCAGTACTTC. Protein: CASSLTSPYEQYF. The chain carries TRBV28 and TRBJ2-7; D call uncertain. CDR3 length: 13 residues. Germline V gene lookup returns CDR1 MDHEN and CDR2 SYDVKM. V was shortened by 3 bases and J by 2 bases, with 8 bases between the two germline ends.

The J gene is TRBJ2-3, the V gene TRBV5-4, with TRBD2 identical over 7 bases. Per germline, CDR1 SGHNT and CDR2 YYREEE (reference sequence). The CDR3 has 18 amino acids. The ends lost 0 bases at V and 2 bases at J; junction bases unmatched: 12. Written as DNA, the CDR3 is TGTGCCAGCAGCTTGGACCGAGTACTAGCGCGAGACACAGATACGCAGTATTTT. Its translation is CASSLDRVLARDTDTQYF.

The rearrangement joins TRBV30 to TRBJ1-1, with TRBD1 as a possible D gene (5 bases). The germline V and J ends were trimmed by 4 bases and 9 bases, with 12 bases remaining between them. The CDR3 contains 11 residues. In germline, CDR1 is GTSNPN, CDR2 SVGIG (reference sequence). CDR3 DNA: TGTGCCTGGACGGAGGGACGTAAAGCTTTCTTT. Its translation: CAWTEGRKAFF. The full variable domain, with the rest looked up from reference TRBV30 and TRBJ1-1, is SQTIHQWPATLVQPVGSPLSLECTVEGTSNPNLYWYRQAAGRGLQLLFYSVGIGQISSEVPQNLSASRPQDRQFILSSKKLLLSDSGFYLCAWTEGRKAFFGQGTRLTVV.

CDR3 sequence (DNA): TGTGCCAGCAGCCCTTGGGACAGGGGGCAAGGAGGCTACACCTTC. Its translation: CASSPWDRGQGGYTF. The chain is built from TRBV5-5 and TRBJ1-2; 12 bases line up with TRBD1. After removal of 4 bases from V and 8 bases from J, the junction contained 9 bases not matched to a gene. The CDR3 has 15 residues. From germline, CDR1 is SGHKS and CDR2 YYEKEE (reference sequence).

The gene calls are TRBV9 and TRBJ1-1; 11 bases fit TRBD1. Germline values: CDR1 SGDLS, CDR2 YYNGEE. The CDR3 loop spans 14 amino acids. V gave up 0 bases and J gave up 12 bases; unmatched junction bases: 7. Here the CDR3 DNA reads TGTGCCAGCAGCGTAGATTGGGGACAGGGGGGAACTTTCTTT. It is translated as CASSVDWGQGGTFF.

The rearrangement joins TRBV19 to TRBJ2-7, with 11 bases identical to TRBD1. The CDR3 spans 14 residues. Germline trimming cut 7 bases from V and 2 bases from J; bases unmatched to any gene: 4. Germline CDR1 and CDR2: LNHDA and SQIVND (reference sequence). This CDR3 reads CASTPGQGAYEQYF. For the CDR3, the DNA is TGTGCCAGTACCCCGGGACAGGGGGCCTACGAGCAGTACTTC.

V is TRBV4-1 and J is TRBJ2-1, with D possibly TRBD1 on 6 matching bases. V gave up 0 bases and J gave up 7 bases, with 10 bases separating them. CDR3 length: 14 amino acids. Germline V gene lookup returns CDR1 MGHRA and CDR2 YSYEKL. Here the CDR3 DNA reads TGCGCCAGCAGCCAAGACGGTAGGGGGAATGAGCAGTTCTTC. This encodes CASSQDGRGNEQFF.

This chain uses TRBV25-1 with TRBJ2-7, with D unresolved. Looked up from germline, CDR1 is MGHDK and CDR2 is SYGVNS. The ends were cut back, 2 bases at V and 2 bases at J, with 13 bases in the middle. The CDR3 has 15 amino acids. The CDR3 nucleotides read TGTGCCAGCAGTGAAGGGCACAGAAGAACCTACGAGCAGTACTTC. Its translation is CASSEGHRRTYEQYF.

The chain joins TRBV30 to TRBJ2-1, with TRBD2 matching over 11 bases. Germline loops: CDR1 GTSNPN, CDR2 SVGIG (reference sequence). The CDR3 is 14 residues long. V lost 2 bases to trimming and J lost 9 bases; unmatched junction nucleotides: 6. CDR3 sequence (DNA): TGTGCCTGGAGTATACTAGCGGGAGTAGGTGAGCAGTTCTTC. This encodes CAWSILAGVGEQFF.

The genes are TRBV11-2 and TRBJ1-1; D is uncertain. The CDR3 runs to 13 residues. Germline assignment: CDR1 SGHAT and CDR2 FQNNGV. Trimming cost V 8 bases and J 11 bases, with 21 bases left between them. CDR3 sequence reads: CASATGNPAEAFF. The CDR3 DNA reads TGTGCCAGCGCCACCGGGAACCCCGCGGAGGCTTTCTTT. Supplemented by reference TRBV11-2 and TRBJ1-1, the full variable domain reads EAGVAQSPRYKIIEKRQSVAFWCNPISGHATLYWYQQILGQGPKLLIQFQNNGVVDDSQLPKDRFSAERLKGVDSTLKIQPAKLEDSAVYLCASATGNPAEAFFGQGTRLTVV.

The V call is TRBV5-3, the J call TRBJ2-1; TRBD2 matches at 12 bases. TRBV5-3 is an ORF, and what it does is uncertain. V lost 8 bases, J lost 9 bases, and 9 bases stayed unmatched. The CDR3 is 14 residues long. CDR3: CARRLAGDNGEQFF. Here the CDR3 DNA reads TGTGCCAGGAGACTAGCGGGAGATAACGGTGAGCAGTTCTTC.

The gene calls are TRBV29-1 and TRBJ2-7; 9 nucleotides agree with TRBD2. The CDR3 contains 13 residues. The germline V gene has CDR1 SQVTM and CDR2 ANQGSEA. V dropped 4 bases and J dropped 2; count of bases not matched to a gene: 3. In nucleotides, the CDR3 is TGCAGCGTTGCGACTAGCGGTCCCTACGAGCAGTACTTC. Protein product: CSVATSGPYEQYF.

V and J are TRBV29-1 and TRBJ2-7; possible D gene TRBD1, 6 bases. Germline loops: CDR1 SQVTM, CDR2 ANQGSEA. Trimming took 4 bases from V and 2 from J, leaving 12 bases between them. The CDR3 covers 13 residues. CDR3 amino acids: CSVAAGDPYEQYF. In nucleotides, the CDR3 is TGCAGCGTTGCGGCAGGGGACCCCTACGAGCAGTACTTC.

This clone appeared once. The chain uses TRBV11-2 and TRBJ2-2; 10 bases line up with TRBD1. The CDR3 extends over 15 amino acids. CDR1 and CDR2 (germline): SGHAT, FQNNGV. Trimming cost V 4 bases and J 6 bases; bases outside gene matches: 5. CDR3 sequence reads: CASSSPGQGSGELFF. The CDR3 DNA reads TGTGCCAGCAGCTCCCCGGGACAGGGGTCCGGGGAGCTGTTTTTT.

This clone has only a few counts. The V gene is TRBV27, the J gene TRBJ1-2; 7 nucleotides agree with TRBD1. The CDR3 has 15 amino acids. With V trimmed by 6 bases and J by 7 bases, 14 bases remained unmatched. The germline V gene has CDR1 MNHEY and CDR2 SMNVEV (reference sequence). The CDR3 loop reads CASSLDRAGYGGYTF. CDR3 in DNA: TGTGCCAGCAGCCTAGACAGGGCTGGCTATGGTGGCTACACCTTC.

The rearrangement joins TRBV6-6 to TRBJ2-5; D may be TRBD2 (6 bases). Trimming took off 2 bases at V and 0 bases at J, with 13 bases between the two ends. The germline gives CDR1 MNHNY, CDR2 SVGAGI (reference sequence). This CDR3 spans 16 amino acids. CDR3 in DNA: TGTGCCAGCAGTTACATAATAGCGGTGTACCAAGAGACCCAGTACTTC. Translating gives CASSYIIAVYQETQYF.

The V and J genes are TRBV14 and TRBJ2-2; a possible D gene is TRBD1 (5 bases). Trimming pared 3 bases from V and 3 bases from J, leaving 20 bases between. The V gene's germline CDR1 is SGHDN and CDR2 FVKESK. This CDR3 is built from 18 residues. The CDR3 region is CASSHIRAQKGDTGELFF. CDR3 DNA sequence: TGTGCCAGCAGCCATATCAGGGCCCAGAAAGGGGACACCGGGGAGCTGTTTTTT.

V is TRBV19 and J is TRBJ1-2, with TRBD1 matching over 7 bases. Germline V lookup: CDR1 LNHDA, CDR2 SQIVND (reference sequence). The J segment lost 7 bases and the V segment lost 4 bases, leaving 0 bases of the junction unmatched. The CDR3 loop spans 11 amino acids. CDR3 bases: TGTGCCAGTAGTAAGGGGGCTGGCTACACCTTC. It codes for CASSKGAGYTF.

The J gene is TRBJ2-7, the V gene TRBV12-3 or TRBV12-4, with TRBD2 matching 12 bases. J gave up 6 bases and V 10 bases, and 7 bases lay outside the gene matches. The CDR3 spans 13 residues. DNA of the CDR3: TGTGCCACAGGGCTAGCGGGAGGGACCGAGCAGTACTTC. Its protein product is CATGLAGGTEQYF.